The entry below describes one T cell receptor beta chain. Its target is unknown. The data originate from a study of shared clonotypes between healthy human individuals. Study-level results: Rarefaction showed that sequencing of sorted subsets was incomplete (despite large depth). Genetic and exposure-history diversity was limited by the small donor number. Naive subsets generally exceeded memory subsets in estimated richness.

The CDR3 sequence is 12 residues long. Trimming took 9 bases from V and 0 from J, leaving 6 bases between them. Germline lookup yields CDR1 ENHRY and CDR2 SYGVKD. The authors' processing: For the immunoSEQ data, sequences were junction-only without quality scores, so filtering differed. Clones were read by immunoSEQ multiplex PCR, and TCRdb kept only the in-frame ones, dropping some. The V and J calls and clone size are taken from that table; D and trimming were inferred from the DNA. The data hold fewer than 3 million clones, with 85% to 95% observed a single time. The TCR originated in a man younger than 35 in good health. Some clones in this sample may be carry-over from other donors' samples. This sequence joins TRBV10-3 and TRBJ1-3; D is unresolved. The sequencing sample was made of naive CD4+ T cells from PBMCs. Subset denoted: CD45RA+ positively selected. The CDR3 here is CAIENSGNTIYF. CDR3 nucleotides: TGTGCCATAGAGAACTCTGGAAACACCATATATTTT.